This T cell receptor (beta chain) was sequenced for a study of human T cells and chemical hapten exposure. Study-wide results and limits: There was no change with DPC sensitization in TCRs above 1 in 1000 frequency.

Source study methods: Sampled TCR counts reached a median of around 100,000 per sample, with values ranging from 23,224 to 690,600. TCRdb analysed the RACE reads with MiXCR anew, one entry per CDR3 protein. The V and J calls were not made by the authors but by TCRdb's processing. The sample consists of approximately 84,000 distinct CDR3 sequences, roughly a tenth of them appearing once. This clonotype came up a few times. The antigen remains unidentified. Germline and junction disagree at one end, which may indicate a read error. As for time point: patch test 2, 6 weeks after DPC sensitization. The treatment was: therapeutic diphenylcyclopropenone sensitization with weekly scalp DPC. Alopecia patients deemed DPC-suitable, aged 18 to 70, excluding pregnancy. Researchers extracted total RNA from unfractionated whole blood. Germline CDR1 MDHEN, CDR2 SYDVKM. The CDR3 has 12 residues.

This receptor was taken from a woman aged 25-40 years with alopecia areata. Some clones in this sample may be carry-over from other donors' samples. The V and J genes are TRBV28 and TRBJ1-4; no firm D call. The sample here was whole blood, taken in connection with sensitization to the hapten diphenylcyclopropenone (DPC). The CDR3 DNA is TGTGCCAGCAGTTTGGAGGGAGGCTACATACACTTT. As protein: CASSLEGGYIHF.